This T cell receptor (beta chain) was observed in a study of beta chain features in type 1 diabetes (dated by TCRdb to 2017 to 2018). In terms of the full investigation: No differences in mean age, gender distribution, total cell number or subset yield were found between patients and healthy donors. In the study, TCRB repertoires of sorted circulating CD4+ T cell subsets from recently diagnosed type 1 diabetes patients were compared with those of matched healthy donors. A total of some 100,000,000 sorted cells were examined across all samples, and a strong correlation was observed between cell number per subset and RNA yield. Regulatory and stem cell-like memory subsets were obtained from only 8 patients and roughly 8 healthy donors, while naive and central memory subsets were obtained from all 30 or so donors.

From each donor, a single peripheral blood sample of about 110 mL on average was drawn into heparinised tubes. Using a panel that included CD45RO, CCR7, CD25, CD127, CD95 and CD27, naive, central memory, regulatory and stem cell-like memory CD4+ T cells were sorted on a BD FACSAria II. A purity above 98% was achieved for all sorted populations. Right away, PBMCs were isolated by Lymphoprep density gradient centrifugation and were stained directly, with no culture step. So that batch effects would be minimized, each experiment stained and sorted samples in pairs, pairing one healthy donor with one patient. There are a few counts of this clone. The target of this receptor is not known. Qualities for individual bases were not recorded, and no much larger clone is one base off. The entire amount of isolated RNA was reverse transcribed using the High Capacity cDNA Reverse Transcription Kit, so the sequenced TCRB transcripts were expressed ones. Deep immunoSEQ sequencing was performed on naive, central memory and regulatory T cell samples, with an average of roughly 3.6 million total reads per sample. Sorted cells were lysed in RLT buffer, and RNA was extracted using DNase-treated RNeasy Micro or Mini kits according to cell number. Each cell subset was processed separately to prevent cross-contamination, with patient and healthy donor samples processed together. Using the immunoSEQ multiplex PCR, TCRB sequences were amplified from cDNA into 87-bp fragments spanning the CDR3 region. Amplicons were sequenced on the Illumina HiSeq platform. The authors processed their data as follows. Synthetic template baselines were used to correct PCR bias computationally, reads within Hamming distance 2 were collapsed together, and singletons that could not be merged were discarded. Reads were aligned against IMGT to assign V, D and J genes, CDR3 length and insertions or deletions at six rearrangement sites. Within each subset, clonotype counts were normalized to the number of sorted cells before true diversity and Gini coefficients were calculated with the tcR R package. The overlap coefficient, calculated on TCRB nucleotide sequences, was used to quantify repertoire sharing. Drawn from immuneACCESS, this table holds only the in-frame rearrangements with V and J called that TCRdb kept. Clones are partly lost; checked studies trace under half to an unresolved V gene and leave the rest unexplained. D and trimming come from the DNA, and the V and J calls and clone size come from that table. The sample records 200,000 to 250,000 clones, approximately 11% of which are singletons. The ten biggest clones cover approximately 1.4% of the sample.

What the authors observed across the whole study: Because small numbers of individuals were included in the HLA sub-analyses, any influence of HLA type on TCRB rearrangement was left unresolved. At VDJ recombination sites, type 1 diabetes patients had fewer insertions and more deleted nucleotides, which implies abnormalities in thymic rearrangement. PCR might favor shorter templates, but patient and control samples were amplified and corrected together, so any skew would affect both groups equally. Because cDNA rather than genomic DNA was sequenced, highly expressing activated cells could have been over-represented, although no difference in activation and CD3 levels was found between groups. A moderate but significant shortening of TCRB CDR3 length was observed in type 1 diabetes patients in all four CD4+ subsets. Naive, central memory and regulatory TCRB repertoires appeared more similar among patients than among healthy donors.

CDR1 MNHNS and CDR2 SASEGT are derived from the germline V gene. V is cut by 3 bases and J by 6 bases, and the space between the germline ends is 12 bases. There are 13 amino acids in the CDR3, from cysteine to phenylalanine inclusive. The kept DNA is CDR3 alone, 39 bases in frame from the first base. This receptor chain uses TRBV6-1 and TRBJ2-7; a tentative D call is TRBD1 (6 bases match). Sequenced input: central memory CD4+ T cells from blood. The TCR sequence derives from a man aged 18 to 29 in good health. The bases are TGTGCCAGCAGTGACTACAGGGCCATCGAGCAGTACTTC. It translates as CASSDYRAIEQYF.